A few counts support the clone carrying this T cell receptor (beta chain). Its target is not known. Time point reported: sample taken at primary tumor resection. In each case, whole RNA from tumor, nontumor lung or frozen PBMC was sequenced unsorted. The record originates from a study of spatial heterogeneity in lung cancer. The wider study: TCR and UMI combinations that were unique each appeared, on average, more than ten times in raw reads. Study observations and caveats: In blood, ubiquitous expanded tumor TCRs appeared more at resection than follow-up.

The CDR3 contains 13 residues. The V and J ends lost 6 bases and 6 bases, in that order; junction bases with no gene match: 4. TCRdb re-analysed the 5' RACE reads in MiXCR, keeping a single row per CDR3 protein. Counted here are roughly 100,000 distinct CDR3 sequences, about 9.4% occurring once; the ten biggest clones make up 6.9%. The source was PBMCs, collected at surgery. The receptor was derived from a male donor with early-stage non-small cell lung cancer. The genes are TRBV23-1 and TRBJ2-5; TRBD1 matches at 10 bases. TRBV23-1 is an open reading frame whose function is uncertain. The CDR3 DNA is TGCGCCAGCAGCCGGGACAGGGGAAAGACCCAGTACTTC. Amino acid sequence: CASSRDRGKTQYF.